The rows below give T cell receptor beta chains drawn from one sample of a study of stem cell transplantation in POMP-related autoinflammatory disease. This table comes from immunoSEQ multiplex PCR, and its TCRdb copy is limited to in-frame clones, with some not included. This sample has a few thousand clones, with 87% found just once. This specimen consisted of Tregs from PBMCs, obtained after stem cell transplantation. Every receptor here comes from a human patient with POMP-related autoinflammation and immune dysregulation (PRAID). Some T cells may be transferred from the graft donor. CDR3s include the opening cysteine and the closing phenylalanine or tryptophan. The D gene is left open where the match is weak. Clone size appears in some rows only: once, few, many, or a class for an expanded clone.

J gene | D gene | clone size | V gene | CDR3 protein | CDR3 DNA
TRBJ2-5 | NA | NA | TRBV7-3 | CASSLMLGGQETQYF | TGTGCCAGCAGCTTAATGTTGGGCGGCCAAGAGACCCAGTACTTC
TRBJ1-4 | TRBD1 | NA | TRBV19 | CASSTDRVEEKLFF | TGTGCCAGTAGTACGGACAGGGTGGAGGAAAAACTGTTTTTT
TRBJ2-1 | NA | NA | TRBV10-2 | CASSESDLFTYNEQFF | TGCGCCAGCAGTGAGTCCGACCTTTTCACATACAATGAGCAGTTCTTC
TRBJ2-3 | TRBD2 | once | TRBV11-2 | CASRLAGKGTDTQYF | TGTGCCAGCAGATTAGCGGGAAAGGGCACAGATACGCAGTATTTT
TRBJ2-4 | NA | NA | TRBV10-3 | CAISDTNLAKNIQYF | TGTGCCATCAGTGATACGAACCTAGCCAAAAACATTCAGTACTTC
TRBJ2-7 | NA | NA | TRBV9 | CASSVGPEGYEQYF | TGTGCCAGCAGCGTAGGTCCAGAAGGCTACGAGCAGTACTTC
TRBJ1-1 | NA | NA | TRBV5-4 | CASSLGMNTEAFF | TGTGCCAGCAGCTTGGGGATGAACACTGAAGCTTTCTTT
TRBJ1-2 | TRBD1 | NA | TRBV11-2 | CASSLGYRGAGYTF | TGTGCCAGCAGCTTGGGATACAGGGGGGCAGGCTACACCTTC
TRBJ2-1 | NA | NA | TRBV11-2 | CASAGVKRFF | TGTGCCTCAGCTGGGGTGAAAAGGTTCTTC
TRBJ2-3 | NA | NA | TRBV5-4 | CASSLEGINTDTQYF | TGTGCCAGCAGCTTGGAGGGCATAAACACAGATACGCAGTATTTT
TRBJ1-1 | NA | NA | TRBV6-1 | CASSEIWQGVTEAFF | TGTGCCAGCAGTGAAATATGGCAAGGGGTTACCGAAGCTTTCTTT
TRBJ1-2 | NA | NA | TRBV5-6 | CASSFPRVYGYTF | TGTGCCAGCAGCTTCCCAAGGGTTTATGGCTACACCTTC
TRBJ1-5 | NA | NA | TRBV7-9 | CASARTASNQPQHF | TGTGCCAGCGCCAGGACGGCTAGCAATCAGCCCCAGCATTTT
TRBJ1-2 | TRBD1 | NA | TRBV28 | CASRQGGAYGYTF | TGTGCCAGCAGACAGGGGGGGGCTTATGGCTACACCTTC
TRBJ2-5 | TRBD2 | NA | TRBV28 | CASSVAGGRTQYF | TGTGCCAGCAGTGTAGCGGGGGGGCGGACCCAGTACTTC
TRBJ2-7 | TRBD2 | NA | TRBV19 | CASSSGRKSYEQYF | TGTGCCAGTTCGTCCGGGAGGAAATCCTACGAGCAGTACTTC